Listed here are 24 T cell receptor beta chains from one sample, sequenced in a study of cytomegalovirus exposure and HLA in healthy donors. The primer mix had 60 Vbeta and 13 Jbeta primers. Sequencing was performed with immunoSEQ multiplex PCR; in TCRdb, only in-frame clones are kept and a portion is missing. The data show tens of thousands of clones, around 10% seen once. Sequencing was carried out using PBMCs. Receptors were obtained from a man in his 60s in good health and CMV-seropositive.

The chain is built from TRBV1 and TRBJ2-5; the table's D call, TRBD1, was not checked against the DNA. TRBV1 is classified as a pseudogene. This CDR3 is built from 15 residues. Written as DNA, the CDR3 is TGCACCAGCAGCCATAGGGACAGGTCTTTGGAGACCCAGTACTTC. Protein sequence: CTSSHRDRSLETQYF.

This clone was found a few times. The chain couples TRBV9 to TRBJ2-3; tentative D call: TRBD2 (5 bases). In germline, CDR1 is SGDLS, CDR2 YYNGEE. The V gene lost 1 base and the J gene lost 1 base, with 13 bases spanning the gap. This CDR3 spans 16 amino acids. The CDR3 nucleotides read TGTGCCAGCAGCGTATTGGGGAGCGGAGGCACAGATACGCAGTATTTT. It codes for CASSVLGSGGTDTQYF.

This clone occurred a few times. The chain recombines TRBV19 with TRBJ2-3; 11 nucleotides match TRBD2. This CDR3 has 16 amino acids. Unmatched junction bases numbered 9, after V lost 5 bases and J lost 5 bases. Germline-derived CDR1 and CDR2 are LNHDA and SQIVND (reference sequence). The CDR3 DNA sequence: TGTGCCAGTAGTTGGACTAGCGGGTCTGACGGAGATACGCAGTATTTT. Amino acid sequence: CASSWTSGSDGDTQYF.

This clone was seen a few times. V usage is TRBV7-3 and J usage is TRBJ2-3; TRBD1 aligns across 8 bases. The CDR3 covers 15 residues. Germline loops: CDR1 SGHTA, CDR2 FQGTGA. The V gene end was trimmed by 0 bases and the J gene end by 6 bases; junction bases not matched to a gene: 5. DNA for the CDR3: TGTGCCAGCAGCTTAACGGGCAGGGGGCAGGATACGCAGTATTTT. Its translation is CASSLTGRGQDTQYF.

This clone has just a few counts. The chain couples TRBV30 to TRBJ2-6; D is ambiguous. Germline loops: CDR1 GTSNPN, CDR2 SVGIG (reference sequence). This CDR3 region has 14 residues. The V end was cut by 1 base, the J end by 0 bases, with 4 bases between. CDR3 residues: CAWSGHSGANVLTF. CDR3 nucleotides: TGTGCCTGGAGTGGGCACTCTGGGGCCAACGTCCTGACTTTC.

This clone was counted a few times. This chain uses TRBV5-7 with TRBJ1-2, with D perhaps TRBD1 (6 bases). TRBV5-7 is marked as an open reading frame, function uncertain. This CDR3 is 15 amino acids long. The V end was cut by 0 bases, the J end by 4 bases, with 13 bases between. The CDR3 DNA is TGTGCCAGCAGCTTGGGGCAGGGGTGCGCCTATGGCTACACCTTC. Translated: CASSLGQGCAYGYTF.

This chain joins TRBV19 and TRBJ2-1, with D perhaps TRBD2 (6 bases). Trimming removed 2 bases from V and 4 bases from J, with 18 bases in between. The CDR3 runs to 17 residues. Germline V gene lookup returns CDR1 LNHDA and CDR2 SQIVND (reference sequence). The CDR3 nucleotides are TGTGCCAGTAGTATAATACCTGGGGACGCGGGATACAATGAGCAGTTCTTC. This gives the protein CASSIIPGDAGYNEQFF.

The chain uses TRBV9 and TRBJ1-4; TRBD1 agrees at 7 bases. V lost 4 bases to trimming and J lost 3 bases; unmatched junction nucleotides: 9. Per germline, CDR1 SGDLS and CDR2 YYNGEE. This CDR3 is 16 amino acids long. The CDR3 DNA reads TGTGCCAGCAGCCCCAGGGGGGCAGGCCCTAATGAAAAACTGTTTTTT. As protein: CASSPRGAGPNEKLFF.

The chain links TRBV30 to TRBJ2-2; 7 bases line up with TRBD2. The J segment lost 0 bases and the V segment lost 3 bases, leaving 1 base of the junction unmatched. The germline V gene has CDR1 GTSNPN and CDR2 SVGIG (reference sequence). CDR3 length equals 14 residues. CDR3 loop: CAWRLAPNTGELFF. The CDR3 coding sequence is TGTGCCTGGAGACTAGCGCCGAACACCGGGGAGCTGTTTTTT.

The chain joins TRBV5-6 to TRBJ1-5, with a possible D match to TRBD1 (6 bases). The CDR3 consists of 14 residues. V lost 0 bases and J 2 bases, leaving 6 bases between the germline ends. CDR1 and CDR2 from the germline V gene are SGHDT and YYEEEE. The CDR3 nucleotides are TGTGCCAGCAGCTTGGCAGGGGGCAATCAGCCCCAGCATTTT. Protein: CASSLAGGNQPQHF.

This clone was observed at least ten times. The V gene is TRBV9, the J gene TRBJ2-3; TRBD2 is a possible D gene (5 bases). CDR1 is SGDLS and CDR2 is YYNGEE in the germline V gene. This CDR3 comprises 13 residues. Trimming removed 4 bases from V and 3 bases from J, with 9 bases in between. The DNA of the CDR3 is TGTGCCAGCAGCCCCCGCGGGACAGATACGCAGTATTTT. Amino acid sequence: CASSPRGTDTQYF.

V is TRBV28 and J is TRBJ1-1, with a weak D call TRBD1 (5 bases). The CDR3 contains 15 residues. Trimming left V 3 bases short and J 7 bases short, with 18 bases between. Germline assignment: CDR1 MDHEN and CDR2 SYDVKM. The CDR3 nucleotides read TGTGCCAGCAGTTTGGATGGGGGAGGTAAGCATGAAGCTTTCTTT. Translating it yields CASSLDGGGKHEAFF.

The V gene is TRBV11-3, the J gene TRBJ2-2; TRBD2 matches at 7 bases. Germline CDR1 SGHNT, CDR2 YENEEA. With V trimmed by 4 bases and J by 1 base, 3 bases remained unmatched. CDR3 length: 15 residues. CDR3 region: CASSSSGVNTGELFF. DNA of the CDR3: TGTGCCAGCAGCTCTAGCGGAGTGAACACCGGGGAGCTGTTTTTT.

The V and J genes are TRBV28 and TRBJ1-2, with 11 bases lining up with TRBD1. CDR3 length equals 15 residues. From germline, CDR1 is MDHEN and CDR2 SYDVKM. J lost 4 bases, V lost 6 bases, and 7 bases had no gene match. The CDR3 DNA reads as TGTGCCAGCAGACTTGGGACAGGGGGAGGCTATGGCTACACCTTC. Its protein is CASRLGTGGGYGYTF.

A few counts support this clone. The chain uses TRBV4-1 and TRBJ2-1; TRBD2 aligns across 13 bases. Trimming cost V 4 bases and J 2 bases; bases outside gene matches: 8. This CDR3 is 18 amino acids long. Germline CDR1 MGHRA, CDR2 YSYEKL. In DNA, the CDR3 is TGCGCCAGCAGCCGCGGACCACTAGCGGGAGGGACCTACAATGAGCAGTTCTTC. It codes for CASSRGPLAGGTYNEQFF.

This rearrangement joins TRBV30 to TRBJ2-7, with TRBD2 as a possible D gene (6 bases). Trimming took 2 bases from V and 5 from J, leaving 13 bases between them. Germline V gene lookup returns CDR1 GTSNPN and CDR2 SVGIG (reference sequence). The CDR3 is made up of 13 amino acids. CDR3 in DNA: TGTGCCTGGAGTAGAGGCGGAGGGCACGAGCAGTACTTC. Amino acids: CAWSRGGGHEQYF.

V gene TRBV5-4 combines with J gene TRBJ2-1; 10 bases are a match to TRBD1. This CDR3 comprises 13 residues. In germline, CDR1 is SGHNT, CDR2 YYREEE (reference sequence). Germline trimming cut 9 bases from V and 8 bases from J; bases unmatched to any gene: 8. Here the CDR3 reads CAMQRGTGDEQFF. The CDR3, as DNA: TGTGCCATGCAGCGCGGGACAGGGGATGAGCAGTTCTTC.

The chain employs TRBV7-9 and TRBJ2-3, with unresolved D. The germline V gene has CDR1 SEHNR and CDR2 FQNEAQ (reference sequence). This CDR3 region has 11 residues. Trimming cost V 5 bases and J 5 bases, with 5 bases left between them. DNA for the CDR3: TGTGCCAGCAGCCCCCTAGATACGCAGTATTTT. Translated: CASSPLDTQYF.

This clone came up a few times. The same CDR3 arises from other DNA sequences in this sample as well. The chain combines TRBV5-1 with TRBJ2-5, with a weak D call TRBD2 (5 bases). Germline assignment: CDR1 SGHRS and CDR2 YFSETQ. The CDR3 has 16 residues. The ends were cut back, 3 bases at V and 4 bases at J, with 19 bases in the middle. This CDR3 is CASSWRLANIPETQYF. Written as DNA, the CDR3 is TGCGCCAGCAGCTGGAGGCTAGCTAACATTCCAGAGACCCAGTACTTC.

This clone was observed a handful of times. The chain uses TRBV25-1 and TRBJ2-2; TRBD2 is a possible D gene (5 bases). This CDR3 contains 14 residues. Germline V gene sequence: CDR1 MGHDK, CDR2 SYGVNS. Between the trimmed V and J ends, which lost 6 bases and 7 bases, there was a span of 15 bases. CDR3 sequence (DNA): TGTGCCAGCAGGTCCGTGAGGGTAAACGGGGAGCTGTTTTTT. It is translated as CASRSVRVNGELFF.

This clone was seen more than once but under ten times. The chain carries TRBV7-2 and TRBJ2-7; D is possibly TRBD2 (6 bases). Trimming left V 3 bases short and J 7 bases short, with 16 bases between. The germline V gene encodes CDR1 SGHTA and CDR2 FQGNSA. The CDR3 contains 14 residues. CDR3 in amino acids: CASSFQAGPGEQYF. The CDR3 DNA reads TGTGCCAGCAGCTTCCAGGCGGGGCCGGGGGAGCAGTACTTC.

The chain joins TRBV28 to TRBJ1-6; D gene uncertain. CDR3 length: 14 residues. Trimming stripped 3 bases from V and 5 bases from J, with 8 bases between. Per the germline V gene, CDR1 is MDHEN and CDR2 is SYDVKM. Here the CDR3 DNA reads TGTGCCAGCAGTTTGGGCCAGAATAATTCACCCCTCCACTTT. Its translation is CASSLGQNNSPLHF.

The chain couples TRBV11-2 to TRBJ2-5; a possible D gene is TRBD2 (6 bases). V gave up 5 bases and J gave up 5 bases, with 15 bases separating them. The length of the CDR3 is 14 residues. Germline V CDR1 and CDR2: SGHAT, FQNNGV. CDR3 loop: CASSPETAGETQYF. The CDR3 region has the DNA TGTGCCAGCAGCCCAGAGACCGCGGGGGAGACCCAGTACTTC.

This clone was seen a handful of times. The rearrangement joins TRBV30 to TRBJ2-3, with 8 nucleotides matching TRBD2. The germline CDR1 and CDR2 sequences are GTSNPN and SVGIG (reference sequence). After removal of 4 bases from V and 1 base from J, the junction contained 7 bases not matched to a gene. The CDR3 length is 15 residues. The chain's CDR3 is CAWTGSTSGTDTQYF. The CDR3 DNA reads as TGTGCCTGGACCGGGTCGACTAGCGGCACAGATACGCAGTATTTT.